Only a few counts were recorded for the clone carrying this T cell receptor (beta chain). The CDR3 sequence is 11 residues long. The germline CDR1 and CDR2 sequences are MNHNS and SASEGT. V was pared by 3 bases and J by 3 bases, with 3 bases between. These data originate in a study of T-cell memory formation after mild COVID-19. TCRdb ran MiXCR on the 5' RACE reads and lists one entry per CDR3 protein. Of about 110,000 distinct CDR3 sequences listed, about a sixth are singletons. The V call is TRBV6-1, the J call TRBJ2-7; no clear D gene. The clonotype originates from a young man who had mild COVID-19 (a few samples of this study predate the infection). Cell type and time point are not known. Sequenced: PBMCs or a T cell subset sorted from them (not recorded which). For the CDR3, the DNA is TGTGCCAGCAGTGACTACTACGAGCAGTACGTC. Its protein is CASSDYYEQYV.